This T cell receptor beta chain derives from a study of blood T cell repertoires in COVID-19. Across the whole study: Researchers got acute and convalescent COVID-19 samples from the United States, Italy and Spain. Sample material is recorded as cDNA or gDNA derived from T cells, B-cell-depleted T cells, or PBMCs.

Authors' analysis steps: Counts of nucleated cells, estimated from reference gene primer amplification, were obtained. The protocol was immunoSEQ multiplex PCR, while the TCRdb copy is restricted to in-frame clones and leaves out a portion. V and J calls and clone size follow that table, whereas D and trimming were derived from the DNA. Here the sample spans about 26,000 clones, approximately 72% being singletons. This clone has a handful of counts. The V end lost 0 bases, the J end lost 1 base, and 14 bases lay between the germline ends. Germline values: CDR1 ENHRY, CDR2 SYGVKD. This CDR3 region has 17 residues.

This sequence was found in a man aged 60 to 69 with active or convalescent COVID-19. Input material: peripheral blood. The genes are TRBV10-3 and TRBJ2-3; D perhaps matches TRBD2 (6 bases). The CDR3 sequence is CAISESISWGGTDTQYF. CDR3 nucleotides: TGTGCCATCAGTGAGTCGATATCCTGGGGGGGCACAGATACGCAGTATTTT.